The 32 T cell receptor beta chains presented below share a single source sample, sequenced in a study of read filtering for tumor transcriptome and immune sequencing. The library was built from around 380 ng RNA with molecular barcoded adaptors for alpha/delta and beta/gamma chains. TCRdb used MiXCR to reprocess the reads, holding one entry per CDR3 protein. This table holds tens of thousands of distinct CDR3 sequences, 14% found once. The specimen sequenced was a population of CD138-negative cells sorted from bone marrow. Every receptor here comes from a donor at least 40 years old with multiple myeloma.

This clonotype was seen repeatedly, ten times or more. V is TRBV12-3 or TRBV12-4 and J is TRBJ1-1, with TRBD1 identical over 9 bases. CDR3 length equals 17 residues. After removal of 3 bases from V and 3 bases from J, the junction contained 11 bases not matched to a gene. This CDR3 reads CASSFGTGRLGYTEAFF. As DNA, the CDR3 is TGTGCCAGCAGTTTTGGGACAGGGCGCCTAGGGTACACTGAAGCTTTCTTT.

This clonotype was detected ten times or more. This may arise from a read error, as a much more abundant clone is one base away. J is TRBJ2-1 and V is TRBV7-3; D is ambiguous. The CDR3 contains 14 residues. Per germline, CDR1 SGHTA and CDR2 FQGTGA. As DNA, the CDR3 is TGTGCCAGCAGCGATTTTAGAGGCCACAATGGGCAGTTCTTC. It codes for CASSDFRGHNGQFF.

This clonotype was observed many times. The chain uses TRBV20-1 and TRBJ2-3, with TRBD2 as a possible D gene (6 bases). Deletions cut 7 bases from V and 2 bases from J, with 13 bases between. This CDR3 region has 13 residues. The germline V gene has CDR1 DFQATT and CDR2 SNEGSKA (reference sequence). The CDR3 nucleotides read TGCAGTGTTTTAGCGGTCGCCACAGATACGCAGTATTTT. Translated: CSVLAVATDTQYF.

This chain links TRBV10-3 with TRBJ1-5, with TRBD1 matching over 11 bases. The CDR3 length is 15 residues. Looked up from germline, CDR1 is ENHRY and CDR2 is SYGVKD. V shed 5 bases and J 7 bases; nucleotides not matched to a gene: 7. The CDR3 coding sequence is TGTGCCATCAGTCCGGACAGGGGGCTTAGGCAGCCCCAGCATTTT. Amino acid sequence: CAISPDRGLRQPQHF.

The chain combines TRBV7-2 with TRBJ2-7; 7 bases align to TRBD1. The junction had 4 bases not matched to a gene; V was cut back by 5 bases and J by 0 bases. Germline V gene lookup returns CDR1 SGHTA and CDR2 FQGNSA. This CDR3 contains 14 residues. In DNA form, the CDR3 reads TGTGCCAGCAGCGTAGGGGACAGCTCCTACGAGCAGTACTTC. Its protein is CASSVGDSSYEQYF. The complete variable domain, with remaining parts taken from reference TRBV7-2 and TRBJ2-7, reads GAGVSQSPSNKVTEKGKDVELRCDPISGHTALYWYRQSLGQGLEFLIYFQGNSAPDKSGLPSDRFSAERTGGSVSTLTIQRTQQEDSAVYLCASSVGDSSYEQYFGPGTRLTVT.

This clonotype was seen many times. The rearrangement joins TRBV4-3 to TRBJ2-7; 10 bases map to TRBD2. The trim removed 2 bases at V and 3 bases at J, leaving 10 bases unmatched. Germline V CDR1 and CDR2: LGHNA, YSLEER. This CDR3 spans 17 amino acids. Written as DNA, the CDR3 is TGCGCCAGCAGCCAAACCTCCGGGACTAGCGCGTTCTACGAGCAGTACTTC. Protein product: CASSQTSGTSAFYEQYF.

This clonotype appeared many times. The chain recombines TRBV20-1 with TRBJ2-1; the D call may be TRBD1 or TRBD2 (5 bases each). The CDR3 has 16 amino acids. Germline V CDR1 and CDR2: DFQATT, SNEGSKA (reference sequence). V was pared by 2 bases and J by 3 bases, with 17 bases between. The CDR3 sequence is CSARKKGSWDYNEQFF. The DNA for the CDR3 is TGCAGTGCTAGAAAAAAGGGGAGTTGGGACTACAATGAGCAGTTCTTC.

V usage is TRBV19 and J usage is TRBJ1-1; possible D gene TRBD1, 5 bases. V lost 7 bases to trimming and J lost 5 bases, with 11 bases between them. The CDR3 is 12 amino acids. Germline V gives CDR1 LNHDA, CDR2 SQIVND (reference sequence). The CDR3: CASILRGTEAFF. The CDR3 coding sequence is TGTGCCAGTATTTTGAGGGGAACTGAAGCTTTCTTT.

The CDR3 region has the DNA TGTGCCAGCAGCCATCTTACACCGGACAGGGGATACAATGAGCAGTTCTTC. It codes for CASSHLTPDRGYNEQFF. V usage is TRBV7-8 and J usage is TRBJ2-1; 9 nucleotides match TRBD1. The CDR3 consists of 17 residues. CDR1 and CDR2 (germline): SGHVS, FQNEAQ. After removal of 5 bases from V and 4 bases from J, the junction contained 12 bases not matched to a gene. Variable domain in full (rest from reference TRBV7-8 and TRBJ2-1): GAGVSQSPRYKVAKRGQDVALRCDPISGHVSLFWYQQALGQGPEFLTYFQNEAQLDKSGLPSDRFFAERPEGSVSTLKIQRTQQEDSAVYLCASSHLTPDRGYNEQFFGPGTRLTVL.

V is TRBV9 and J is TRBJ2-7; no definite D call. Deletions cut 0 bases from V and 1 base from J, with 14 bases between. This CDR3 is 16 amino acids long. Germline CDR1 and CDR2: SGDLS and YYNGEE. The CDR3 DNA follows: TGTGCCAGCAGCGTAGCTTCGACCCAGTGGTCCTACGAGCAGTACTTC. This sequence encodes CASSVASTQWSYEQYF.

This clonotype was detected many times. This chain links TRBV6-5 with TRBJ2-2; TRBD1 is a possible D gene (5 bases). This CDR3 is 15 amino acids long. Germline loops: CDR1 MNHEY, CDR2 SVGAGI. Trimming stripped 6 bases from V and 2 bases from J, with 13 bases between. The CDR3 DNA reads as TGTGCCAGCAGCGACAGTTACGTAAACACCGGGGAGCTGTTTTTT. It is translated as CASSDSYVNTGELFF.

The table lists this clonotype with many counts. V usage is TRBV20-1 and J usage is TRBJ2-1; 7 nucleotides agree with TRBD2. The ends lost 6 bases at V and 1 base at J; junction bases unmatched: 6. The length of the CDR3 is 14 residues. Germline-derived CDR1 and CDR2 are DFQATT and SNEGSKA (reference sequence). The CDR3: CSAPGGGSYNEQFF. CDR3 DNA: TGCAGTGCCCCTGGGGGGGGGTCCTACAATGAGCAGTTCTTC.

Concerning this clonotype itself: A much larger clone differs from this one at a single base, so this may be a read error. This chain joins TRBV19 and TRBJ2-1; D is ambiguous. V lost 3 bases to trimming and J lost 2 bases, with 20 bases between them. Germline loops: CDR1 LNHDA, CDR2 SQIVND (reference sequence). CDR3 length equals 18 residues. The chain's CDR3 is CASSMDQRPLSPYNEQFF. The CDR3 region has the DNA TGTGCCAGTAGTATGGATCAACGACCTCTGAGCCCCTACAATGAGCAGTTCTTC.

This clonotype was seen ten or more times. This rearrangement joins TRBV25-1 to TRBJ2-3, with D possibly being TRBD1 or TRBD2 (5 bases each). The CDR3 runs to 14 residues. CDR1 MGHDK and CDR2 SYGVNS come from the germline V gene. V lost 2 bases and J lost 8, with 14 bases in between. The CDR3 DNA reads as TGTGCCAGCAGTGAAAGTCCGGGGACGGGTACGCAGTATTTT. Protein: CASSESPGTGTQYF.

This clonotype appeared many times. This sequence joins TRBV13 and TRBJ2-1, with TRBD2 matching over 10 bases. Germline trimming cut 2 bases from V and 0 bases from J; bases unmatched to any gene: 4. The CDR3 sequence is 17 residues long. Germline loops: CDR1 PRHDT, CDR2 FYEKMQ (reference sequence). The CDR3 protein is CASSLLAGGNSYNEQFF. CDR3 nucleotide sequence: TGTGCCAGCAGCTTATTAGCGGGGGGAAACTCCTACAATGAGCAGTTCTTC.

V and J are TRBV14 and TRBJ2-4; 8 bases line up with TRBD1. Germline V gene sequence: CDR1 SGHDN, CDR2 FVKESK. V lost 1 base to trimming and J lost 13 bases; unmatched junction nucleotides: 9. The CDR3 consists of 14 residues. The CDR3 DNA reads as TGTGCCAGCAGCCAAGCCGGACAGGGAATTATCCAGTACTTC. It codes for CASSQAGQGIIQYF.

This clonotype showed up many times. The junction shows a germline mismatch at one end, possibly a read error. This chain uses TRBV20-1 with TRBJ2-7; no clear D. The CDR3 has 13 residues. Germline CDR1 reads DFQATT; CDR2 reads SNEGSKA (reference sequence). The CDR3 coding sequence is TGCAGTGCTAGTAGTTCGTCCCCCTACGAGCGGTACTTC. Translation gives CSASSSSPYERYF.

Ten or more counts support this clonotype. The J gene is TRBJ2-5, the V gene TRBV5-5, with 15 bases identical to TRBD2. V trimming: 5 bases; J trimming: 5 bases; junction bases outside the gene matches: 7. This CDR3 contains 16 residues. Germline loops: CDR1 SGHKS, CDR2 YYEKEE (reference sequence). Here the CDR3 DNA reads TGTGCCAGCAGGGCCGGACTAGCGGGAGGGTGGGAGACCCAGTACTTC. Protein sequence: CASRAGLAGGWETQYF.

The table lists this clonotype with many counts. This sequence joins TRBV5-1 and TRBJ2-1, with 7 bases identical to TRBD2. V shed 5 bases and J 6 bases; nucleotides not matched to a gene: 5. CDR1 is SGHRS and CDR2 is YFSETQ in the germline V gene. The CDR3 has 13 residues. The CDR3 DNA follows: TGCGCCAGCAGTGTTGGACTAGTCAATGAGCAGTTCTTC. It is translated as CASSVGLVNEQFF.

CDR3 in amino acids: CASSSNRLNTEAFF. The CDR3 DNA is TGTGCCAGCAGCAGTAACAGGCTGAACACTGAAGCTTTCTTT. The chain is built from TRBV6-5 and TRBJ1-1, with D tentatively TRBD1 (5 bases). The CDR3 is 14 amino acids. CDR1 and CDR2 (germline): MNHEY, SVGAGI. V lost 6 bases to trimming and J lost 0 bases, with 11 bases between them.

This rearrangement joins TRBV6-6 to TRBJ2-7, with TRBD2 identical over 13 bases. Germline CDR1 reads MNHNY; CDR2 reads SVGAGI (reference sequence). The V gene end was trimmed by 2 bases and the J gene end by 7 bases; junction bases not matched to a gene: 14. The CDR3 consists of 18 residues. The CDR3 here is CASSYLRTSGSTRPEQYF. The CDR3 nucleotides are TGTGCCAGCAGTTACCTACGGACTAGCGGGAGTACCCGACCAGAGCAGTACTTC.

Ten or more counts support this clonotype. The rearrangement joins TRBV29-1 to TRBJ2-7; D assignment may be TRBD1 or TRBD2 (5 bases each). The CDR3 contains 14 residues. V was clipped by 2 bases and J by 2 bases, with 13 bases between them. Germline CDR1 is SQVTM and CDR2 is ANQGSEA. The CDR3 sequence is CSVERETGPYEQYF. The CDR3, as DNA: TGCAGCGTTGAAAGGGAGACGGGACCCTACGAGCAGTACTTC.

In its sample, this clonotype was seen a few times. The chain carries TRBV29-1 and TRBJ1-3; 8 bases agree with TRBD1. CDR1 is SQVTM, CDR2 ANQGSEA, per germline. V lost 4 bases, J lost 3 bases, and 5 bases stayed unmatched. The CDR3 extends over 14 amino acids. CDR3 DNA: TGCAGCGTTGCCCTGGGACAGGTTGGAAACACCATATATTTT. This codes for CSVALGQVGNTIYF.

This clonotype was seen ten or more times. This sequence joins TRBV5-1 and TRBJ2-7, with 11 bases lining up with TRBD2. The V gene's germline CDR1 is SGHRS and CDR2 YFSETQ. The CDR3 has 14 amino acids. V was clipped by 1 base and J by 6 bases; unmatched bases: 3. In nucleotides, the CDR3 is TGCGCCAGCAGCTTGACTAGCGGGAGTATCGAGCAGTACTTC. As protein: CASSLTSGSIEQYF.

This clonotype was counted many times. V gene TRBV29-1 combines with J gene TRBJ1-1; TRBD1 agrees at 7 bases. CDR3 length: 12 residues. J gave up 1 base and V 7 bases, and 3 bases lay outside the gene matches. Germline CDR1 is SQVTM and CDR2 is ANQGSEA. The CDR3 sequence: CSAHRGNTEAFF. CDR3 bases: TGCAGCGCCCACAGGGGGAACACTGAAGCTTTCTTT.

The chain employs TRBV6-5 and TRBJ1-5; maybe TRBD1 (6 bases). Germline CDR1 reads MNHEY; CDR2 reads SVGAGI. The V end lost 0 bases, the J end lost 6 bases, and 12 bases lay between the germline ends. There are 15 residues in the CDR3. The chain's CDR3 is CASSYSGGGTQPQHF. DNA for the CDR3: TGTGCCAGCAGTTACTCCGGGGGCGGGACTCAGCCCCAGCATTTT.

This clonotype has ten or more counts. The V and J genes are TRBV7-9 and TRBJ2-1; D is undetermined. Germline V gene sequence: CDR1 SEHNR, CDR2 FQNEAQ (reference sequence). The CDR3 has 15 residues. V lost 6 bases and J 5 bases, leaving 17 bases between the germline ends. As DNA, the CDR3 is TGTGCCAGCAGTGTCCGGGTTAGTCTTAACAATGAGCAGTTCTTC. This translates into CASSVRVSLNNEQFF.

This clonotype came up many times. J is TRBJ2-1 and V is TRBV12-3 or TRBV12-4; 8 bases map to TRBD1. V shed 3 bases, J shed 7 bases, and the junction held 8 bases outside the gene matches. This CDR3 has 15 amino acids. CDR3 nucleotides: TGTGCCAGCAGTTTTGGGGCAGGGGGCGGGAATGAGCAGTTCTTC. Translation: CASSFGAGGGNEQFF.

This clonotype occurred many times. The J gene is TRBJ2-1, the V gene TRBV24-1, with D possibly matching TRBD2 (6 bases). From germline, CDR1 is KGHDR and CDR2 SFDVKD. Trimming cost V 4 bases and J 6 bases, with 18 bases left between them. CDR3 length equals 16 residues. CDR3 in amino acids: CATSDPTNAGRNEQFF. The CDR3 coding sequence is TGTGCCACCAGTGACCCTACGAACGCGGGACGCAATGAGCAGTTCTTC.

With respect to this clonotype: A clone one base away is much larger, so this may be a read error. Written as DNA, the CDR3 is TGTGCCAGCTGTCCCCCGAGGGGCAATGAGCAGTTCTTC. Protein sequence: CASCPPRGNEQFF. The chain joins TRBV28 to TRBJ2-1; D tentatively reads TRBD1 or TRBD2 (5 bases each). This CDR3 has 13 residues. Per the germline V gene, CDR1 is MDHEN and CDR2 is SYDVKM. V was clipped by 8 bases and J by 6 bases, with 14 bases between them.

About this clonotype: A junction boundary mismatches the germline segment, possibly from a read error. This chain joins TRBV27 and TRBJ2-7, with TRBD1 matching over 7 bases. The germline gives CDR1 MNHEY, CDR2 SMNVEV (reference sequence). The CDR3 has 15 residues. The CDR3, as DNA: TGTGCCAGCAGTTCGTCGACAGGGAGCTCCTATGAGCAGTACTTC. This sequence encodes CASSSSTGSSYEQYF.

This clonotype was recorded a few times. This sequence joins TRBV11-2 and TRBJ2-4; the D is unclear. The CDR3 is 15 residues long. The germline gives CDR1 SGHAT, CDR2 FQNNGV. The V end was cut by 5 bases, the J end by 8 bases, with 19 bases between. CDR3 region: CASSHSTGISDIQYF. The CDR3, as DNA: TGTGCCAGCAGCCATAGTACTGGGATATCGGACATTCAGTACTTC.